The clone carrying this T cell receptor beta chain occurred once. Measured with immunoSEQ multiplex PCR; TCRdb has only the in-frame clones, and not every one. Altogether about 59,000 clones are present, around 83% being singletons, with the ten largest covering 5.2%. These data belong to a study of Tregs in tolerant kidney transplant recipients. CDR3 length: 14 residues. Deletions cut 6 bases from V and 6 bases from J, with 14 bases between. Germline V CDR1 and CDR2: MRHNA, SNTAGT. The rearrangement uses TRBV6-4 and TRBJ2-2; the D gene is possibly TRBD1 (7 bases). Sequenced: CD4+ T cells from blood. The receptor comes from a human donor in good health. This CDR3 is CASRKEGAAGELFF. The CDR3 DNA reads TGTGCCAGCAGGAAGGAGGGGGCGGCCGGGGAGCTGTTTTTT.